This T cell receptor (beta chain) was sequenced in a study of cytomegalovirus exposure and HLA in healthy donors. Findings and limits, study-wide: CMV serostatus stood as the only immune exposure information on hand. Association of a missense DCLRE1C variant with TCR beta V- and J-gene trimming was reported in a later analysis.

In the PCR, 60 Vbeta and 13 Jbeta primers were used. Sequencing used immunoSEQ multiplex PCR; TCRdb keeps in-frame clones, though not all of them. Here the sample spans some 210,000 clones, over 80% being singletons. Germline V gives CDR1 SGHNT, CDR2 YYREEE (reference sequence). V was pared by 4 bases and J by 3 bases, with 2 bases of the junction left unmatched. The CDR3 consists of 14 residues. All donors participated as healthy donors of bone marrow. In regard to this clone: Its matching antigen is unknown.

V is TRBV5-4 and J is TRBJ2-7, with 12 nucleotides matching TRBD2. Sequenced material: PBMCs. The TCR was taken from a woman aged 50 to 65 in good health and CMV-seropositive. CDR3 coding DNA: TGTGCCAGCAGCCCGGGACTAGCGGGCTACGAGCAGTACTTC. This gives the protein CASSPGLAGYEQYF.